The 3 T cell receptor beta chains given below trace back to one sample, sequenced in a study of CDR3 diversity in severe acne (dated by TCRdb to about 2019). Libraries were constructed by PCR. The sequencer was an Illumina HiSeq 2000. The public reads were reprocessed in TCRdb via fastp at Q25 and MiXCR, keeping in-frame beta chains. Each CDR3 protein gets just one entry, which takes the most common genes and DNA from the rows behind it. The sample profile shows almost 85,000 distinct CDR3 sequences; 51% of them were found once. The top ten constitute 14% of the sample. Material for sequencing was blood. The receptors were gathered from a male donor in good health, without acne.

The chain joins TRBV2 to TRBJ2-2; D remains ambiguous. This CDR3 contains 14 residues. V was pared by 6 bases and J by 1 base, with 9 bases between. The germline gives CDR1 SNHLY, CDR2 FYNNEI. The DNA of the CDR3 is TGTGCCAGCAGGAGGTCTCAGAACACCGGGGAGCTGTTTTTT. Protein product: CASRRSQNTGELFF.

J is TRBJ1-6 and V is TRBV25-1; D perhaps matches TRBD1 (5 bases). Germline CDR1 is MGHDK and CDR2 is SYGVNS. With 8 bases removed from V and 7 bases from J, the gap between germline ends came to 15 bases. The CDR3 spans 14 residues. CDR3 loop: CASGYGGSNSPLHF. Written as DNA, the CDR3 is TGTGCCAGCGGTTACGGGGGGTCGAATTCACCCCTCCACTTT. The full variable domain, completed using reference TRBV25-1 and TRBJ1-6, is EADIYQTPRYLVIGTGKKITLECSQTMGHDKMYWYQQDPGMELHLIHYSYGVNSTEKGDLSSESTVSRIRTEHFPLTLESARPSHTSQYLCASGYGGSNSPLHFGNGTRLTVT.

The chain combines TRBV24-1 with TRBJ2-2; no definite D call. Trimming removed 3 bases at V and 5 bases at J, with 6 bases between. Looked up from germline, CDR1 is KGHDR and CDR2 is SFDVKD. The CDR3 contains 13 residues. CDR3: CATSDLKTGELFF. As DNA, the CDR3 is TGTGCCACCAGTGATCTGAAGACCGGGGAGCTGTTTTTT.